This T cell receptor (beta chain) derives from a study of STAT5B mutations in CD4+ large granular lymphocyte leukemia. On this clone: What it binds is not known.

With 1 base removed from V and 10 bases from J, the gap between germline ends came to 13 bases. From germline, CDR1 is SEHNR and CDR2 FQNEAQ (reference sequence). The CDR3 has 13 residues. Overall study results and limits: No patients shared main leukemic clonotypes, though roughly 27% appeared at low frequency elsewhere. Compared with healthy controls (2/35), patient top clones favored TRBV06 (8/27). Patient CD4-sorted repertoires looked more clonal than healthy CD4+ repertoires, even without putative leukemic clones.

As originally analysed: A productive frequency of 2.59 x 10-5 was the lowest detectable. Repertoires were generated with immunoSEQ multiplex PCR, while TCRdb's copy carries only in-frame clones and drops some. V and J calls and clone size are given by that table; D and trimming were obtained from the DNA. The sample holds about 40,000 clones, about 81% seen once. This clonotype was sampled from a human donor in good health. The chain has TRBV7-9 and TRBJ1-1; D is possibly TRBD1 (5 bases). The sample was CD4+ T cells from blood buffy coats. The CDR3 here is CASSLVAGRRAFF. CDR3 DNA sequence: TGTGCCAGCAGCTTAGTGGCAGGGCGACGAGCTTTCTTT.